Shown below are 23 T cell receptor beta chains from a single sample sequenced in a study of human T cells and chemical hapten exposure. Using its own MiXCR run on the RACE reads, TCRdb lists one record per CDR3 protein. The data hold tens of thousands of distinct CDR3 sequences, with about 4.5% observed a single time. The time point denotes: healthy volunteer bleed at 2 weeks. Researchers extracted total RNA from unfractionated whole blood. Sequencing was done on a sample of whole blood. The receptors here all came from a female donor in good health. Some clones in this sample may be carry-over from other donors' samples.

There are many counts of this clonotype. The chain joins TRBV20-1 to TRBJ2-7; the D gene is possibly TRBD2 (6 bases). Trimming took off 6 bases at V and 3 bases at J, with 15 bases between the two ends. CDR3 size: 13 residues. Germline V CDR1 and CDR2: DFQATT, SNEGSKA (reference sequence). The CDR3 sequence is CSAAGRDYYEQYF. Here the CDR3 DNA reads TGCAGTGCGGCGGGGAGAGACTACTACGAGCAGTACTTC.

The table lists this clonotype with many counts. V is TRBV14 and J is TRBJ2-5; TRBD1 matches 7 bases. J was trimmed by 1 base and V by 0 bases; bases with no gene match: 11. This CDR3 has 18 residues. In germline, CDR1 is SGHDN, CDR2 FVKESK. This chain's CDR3 is CASSQDQQVWDSQETQYF. The CDR3 nucleotides read TGTGCCAGCAGCCAAGACCAACAGGTCTGGGACAGCCAAGAGACCCAGTACTTC.

This clonotype was observed at least ten times. For the CDR3, the DNA is TGTGCCACCAGCAGAGATCATTTAGGCTACACCTTC. As protein: CATSRDHLGYTF. J is TRBJ1-2 and V is TRBV15, with unresolved D. Germline lookup yields CDR1 LNHNV and CDR2 YYDKDF (reference sequence). This CDR3 is built from 12 residues. Trimming took off 0 bases at V and 8 bases at J, with 7 bases between the two ends.

This clonotype was recorded at least ten times. This chain uses TRBV15 with TRBJ2-1; D may be TRBD2 (5 bases). The CDR3 covers 13 residues. V was clipped by 1 base and J by 7 bases, with 8 bases between them. Germline CDR1 LNHNV, CDR2 YYDKDF (reference sequence). CDR3 region: CATSRGTGNEQFF. The DNA of the CDR3 is TGTGCCACCAGCAGAGGTACGGGGAATGAGCAGTTCTTC.

This clonotype was observed at least ten times. This chain uses TRBV20-1 with TRBJ1-3, with TRBD1 matching over 8 bases. This CDR3 has 15 amino acids. J gave up 0 bases and V 5 bases, and 6 bases lay outside the gene matches. Germline V lookup: CDR1 DFQATT, CDR2 SNEGSKA (reference sequence). The CDR3 bases are TGCAGTGCTTTCGCCGACAGGGGCTCTGGAAACACCATATATTTT. It codes for CSAFADRGSGNTIYF.

The sample holds many counts of this clonotype. The V call is TRBV20-1, the J call TRBJ2-1; TRBD2 is a possible D gene (6 bases). The CDR3 is made up of 14 amino acids. Germline loops: CDR1 DFQATT, CDR2 SNEGSKA (reference sequence). The ends were cut back, 3 bases at V and 1 base at J, with 10 bases in the middle. CDR3 sequence: CSASIGGSYNEQFF. The CDR3 nucleotides are TGCAGTGCTAGTATCGGGGGTTCCTACAATGAGCAGTTCTTC.

This clonotype was seen at least ten times. The chain is built from TRBV6-1 and TRBJ2-1; TRBD2 is a possible D gene (6 bases). The CDR3 loop spans 14 amino acids. Trimming cost V 2 bases and J 16 bases, with 21 bases left between them. Germline-derived CDR1 and CDR2 are MNHNS and SASEGT. The CDR3 nucleotides read TGTGCCAGCAGTGAACGGGCGGAATCGGGACTCCCTTTCTTC. Translating gives CASSERAESGLPFF.

Many counts were recorded for this clonotype. The CDR3 DNA reads as TGTGCCAGCAGCCCCAGGCTCTCCGGGGAGCTGTTTTTT. Translation: CASSPRLSGELFF. The chain is built from TRBV3-1 and TRBJ2-2; no firm D call. V gave up 4 bases and J gave up 6 bases, with 9 bases separating them. The CDR3 is made up of 13 amino acids. The germline CDR1 and CDR2 sequences are LGHDT and YNNKEL (reference sequence). Filled out from reference TRBV3-1 and TRBJ2-2, the complete variable domain reads DTAVSQTPKYLVTQMGNDKSIKCEQNLGHDTMYWYKQDSKKFLKIMFSYNNKELIINETVPNRFSPKSPDKAHLNLHINSLELGDSAVYFCASSPRLSGELFFGEGSRLTVL.

Only a few counts were recorded for this clonotype. The chain has TRBV14 and TRBJ1-1; 8 bases are shared with TRBD1. Per the germline V gene, CDR1 is SGHDN and CDR2 is FVKESK. The CDR3 length is 14 residues. J was trimmed by 6 bases and V by 0 bases; bases with no gene match: 3. The CDR3 is CASSQDGQGAEAFF. In DNA, the CDR3 is TGTGCCAGCAGCCAAGACGGACAGGGAGCTGAAGCTTTCTTT. The variable domain in full, with the rest retrieved from reference TRBV14 and TRBJ1-1, is EAGVTQFPSHSVIEKGQTVTLRCDPISGHDNLYWYRRVMGKEIKFLLHFVKESKQDESGMPNNRFLAERTGGTYSTLKVQPAELEDSGVYFCASSQDGQGAEAFFGQGTRLTVV.

The chain couples TRBV30 to TRBJ1-1; TRBD1 matches 8 bases. Germline V gene sequence: CDR1 GTSNPN, CDR2 SVGIG (reference sequence). This CDR3 is built from 11 residues. Germline trimming cut 5 bases from V and 8 bases from J; bases unmatched to any gene: 4. The CDR3 protein is CAWGTGLEAFF. The CDR3 region has the DNA TGTGCCTGGGGGACAGGATTAGAAGCTTTCTTT.

This clonotype showed up many times. The J gene is TRBJ2-7, the V gene TRBV18; 8 nucleotides match TRBD2. The CDR3 spans 18 residues. Trimming removed 0 bases from V and 0 bases from J; junction bases left unmatched: 10. Germline assignment: CDR1 KGHSH and CDR2 LQKENI. Written as DNA, the CDR3 is TGTGCCAGCTCACCACCGGGGGCGGGGGGCCCGGACTCCTACGAGCAGTACTTC. As protein: CASSPPGAGGPDSYEQYF.

This clonotype was observed many times. This sequence joins TRBV12-3 or TRBV12-4 and TRBJ2-3; 7 nucleotides line up with TRBD1. This CDR3 contains 11 residues. V shed 6 bases, J shed 8 bases, and the junction held 2 bases outside the gene matches. In DNA form, the CDR3 reads TGTGCCAGCAGAAGACAGGGTACGCAGTATTTT. Amino acid sequence: CASRRQGTQYF.

The rearrangement joins TRBV7-3 to TRBJ2-3; 9 bases are shared with TRBD2. CDR1 and CDR2 (germline): SGHTA, FQGTGA. The CDR3 has 17 residues. V was pared by 4 bases and J by 1 base, with 9 bases of the junction left unmatched. Here the CDR3 reads CASSSNSGGHGTDTQYF. CDR3 in DNA: TGTGCCAGCAGCTCTAATAGCGGGGGCCATGGCACAGATACGCAGTATTTT.

The chain employs TRBV12-3 or TRBV12-4 and TRBJ1-4, with TRBD1 as a possible D gene (5 bases). V was cut by 3 bases and J by 3 bases, with 11 bases left in between. There are 15 residues in the CDR3. DNA of the CDR3: TGTGCCAGCAGTTTGGCCGGGGCGTCTAATGAAAAACTGTTTTTT. Encoded protein: CASSLAGASNEKLFF.

This clonotype has more than one count but fewer than ten. The gene calls are TRBV2 and TRBJ1-2; a possible D gene is TRBD1 (6 bases). This CDR3 has 15 residues. V gave up 2 bases and J gave up 0 bases, with 10 bases separating them. Germline V gives CDR1 SNHLY, CDR2 FYNNEI. CDR3 DNA: TGTGCCAGCAGTGAAATGAGGGGGACTAACTATGGCTACACCTTC. This codes for CASSEMRGTNYGYTF.

This clonotype was recorded at least ten times. The V gene is TRBV5-8, the J gene TRBJ2-7, with a possible D match to TRBD1 (6 bases). The CDR3 sequence is 13 residues long. The germline V gene has CDR1 SGHTS and CDR2 YDEGEE. With 3 bases removed from V and 3 bases from J, the gap between germline ends came to 10 bases. The CDR3 protein is CASSYGQNYEQYF. CDR3 in DNA: TGTGCCAGCAGCTATGGACAGAACTACGAGCAGTACTTC.

This clonotype was counted many times. This chain links TRBV2 with TRBJ2-4, with no clear D. Trimming removed 5 bases at V and 0 bases at J, with 17 bases between. This CDR3 has 17 amino acids. The germline CDR1 and CDR2 sequences are SNHLY and FYNNEI. CDR3 region: CASSNPFGELAKNIQYF. CDR3 bases: TGTGCCAGCAGTAATCCTTTTGGGGAATTAGCCAAAAACATTCAGTACTTC. The entire variable domain, with the rest obtained from reference TRBV2 and TRBJ2-4, is as follows: EPEVTQTPSHQVTQMGQEVILRCVPISNHLYFYWYRQILGQKVEFLVSFYNNEISEKSEIFDDQFSVERPDGSNFTLKIRSTKLEDSAMYFCASSNPFGELAKNIQYFGAGTRLSVL.

This clonotype occurred many times. The chain is built from TRBV28 and TRBJ2-3; D remains unclear. V was trimmed by 3 bases and J by 4 bases, leaving 20 bases between them. Looked up from germline, CDR1 is MDHEN and CDR2 is SYDVKM. The CDR3 loop spans 17 amino acids. The CDR3 DNA sequence: TGTGCCAGCAGTTTTCCATTCGCTTTGGAAAGAGCAGATACGCAGTATTTT. This translates into CASSFPFALERADTQYF. The complete variable domain, with remaining parts taken from reference TRBV28 and TRBJ2-3, reads DVKVTQSSRYLVKRTGEKVFLECVQDMDHENMFWYRQDPGLGLRLIYFSYDVKMKEKGDIPEGYSVSREKKERFSLILESASTNQTSMYLCASSFPFALERADTQYFGPGTRLTVL.

This clonotype was seen many times. This sequence joins TRBV5-1 and TRBJ1-6; D is possibly TRBD1 (5 bases). The CDR3 consists of 14 residues. In germline, CDR1 is SGHRS, CDR2 YFSETQ. The germline V and J ends were trimmed by 4 bases and 8 bases, with 13 bases remaining between them. The CDR3 spells CASSVGPWDSPLHF. The CDR3 DNA is TGCGCCAGCAGCGTGGGACCGTGGGATTCACCCCTCCACTTT.

Worth noting for this clonotype: A read error is possible here, since a much larger clone lies one base away. Likely a read error: the CDR3 ends without its conserved phenylalanine or tryptophan. The chain employs TRBV28 and TRBJ2-7; 9 bases fit TRBD1. The CDR3 extends over 17 amino acids. The germline V gene encodes CDR1 MDHEN and CDR2 SYDVKM. J was trimmed by 1 base and V by 1 base; bases with no gene match: 8. CDR3 in amino acids: CASSLFGDRAKSYEQYL. The CDR3 DNA is TGTGCCAGCAGTTTATTCGGGGACAGGGCGAAATCCTACGAGCAGTACCTC.

This clonotype came up many times. The chain is built from TRBV11-2 and TRBJ1-1, with D maybe TRBD1 (5 bases). Germline CDR1 is SGHAT and CDR2 is FQNNGV. The CDR3 runs 13 residues. V lost 2 bases, J lost 6 bases, and 10 bases lay in between. CDR3 protein: CASSLTTVAEAFF. CDR3 nucleotides: TGTGCCAGCAGCTTAACGACAGTCGCTGAAGCTTTCTTT.

This clonotype was seen repeatedly, ten times or more. The chain recombines TRBV13 with TRBJ1-3, with D possibly matching TRBD1 (6 bases). This CDR3 has 16 residues. The germline V and J ends were trimmed by 8 bases and 0 bases, with 17 bases remaining between them. Germline V lookup: CDR1 PRHDT, CDR2 FYEKMQ (reference sequence). The CDR3 DNA reads TGTGCCAGCCGGGGTGGGACACTGAGCTCTGGAAACACCATATATTTT. Protein sequence: CASRGGTLSSGNTIYF.

This chain uses TRBV7-9 with TRBJ2-7; 8 nucleotides agree with TRBD1. Losses at the gene ends were 3 bases for V and 2 bases for J; bases not matched to a gene: 6. Looked up from germline, CDR1 is SEHNR and CDR2 is FQNEAQ (reference sequence). The CDR3 totals 15 residues. CDR3 sequence (DNA): TGTGCCAGCAGCTTGGGAGGACAGGGAACCTACGAGCAGTACTTC. It translates to CASSLGGQGTYEQYF.